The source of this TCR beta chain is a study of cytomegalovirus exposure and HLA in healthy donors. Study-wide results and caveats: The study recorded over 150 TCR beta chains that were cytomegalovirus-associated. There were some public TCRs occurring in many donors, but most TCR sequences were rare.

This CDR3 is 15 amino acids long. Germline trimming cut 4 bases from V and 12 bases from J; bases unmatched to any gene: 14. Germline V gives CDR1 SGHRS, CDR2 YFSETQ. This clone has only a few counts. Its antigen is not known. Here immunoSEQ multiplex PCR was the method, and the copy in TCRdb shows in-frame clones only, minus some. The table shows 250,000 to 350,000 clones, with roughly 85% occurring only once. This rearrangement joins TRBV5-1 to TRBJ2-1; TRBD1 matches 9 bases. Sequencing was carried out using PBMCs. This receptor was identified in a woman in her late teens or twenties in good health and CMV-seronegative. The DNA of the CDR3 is TGCGCCAGCAGCCCGGACAGGGGATTGTTCGTTGGGCAGTTCTTC. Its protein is CASSPDRGLFVGQFF.